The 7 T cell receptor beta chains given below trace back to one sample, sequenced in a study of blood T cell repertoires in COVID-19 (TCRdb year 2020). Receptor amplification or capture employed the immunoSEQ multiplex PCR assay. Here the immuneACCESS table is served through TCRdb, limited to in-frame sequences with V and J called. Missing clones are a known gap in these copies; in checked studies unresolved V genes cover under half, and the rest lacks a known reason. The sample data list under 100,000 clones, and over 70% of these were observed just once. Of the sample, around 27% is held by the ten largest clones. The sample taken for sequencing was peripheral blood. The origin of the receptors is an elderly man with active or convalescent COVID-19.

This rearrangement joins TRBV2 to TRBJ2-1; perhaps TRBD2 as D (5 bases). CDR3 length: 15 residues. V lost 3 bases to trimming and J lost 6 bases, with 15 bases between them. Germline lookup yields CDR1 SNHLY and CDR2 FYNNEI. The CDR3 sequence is CASSEGRGRGNEQFF. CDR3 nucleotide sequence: TGTGCCAGCAGTGAGGGCCGCGGACGGGGCAATGAGCAGTTCTTC.

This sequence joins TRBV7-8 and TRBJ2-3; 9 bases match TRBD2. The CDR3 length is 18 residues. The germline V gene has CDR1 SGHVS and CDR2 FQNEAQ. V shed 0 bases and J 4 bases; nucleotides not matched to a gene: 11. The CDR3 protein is CASSLAAFGRGGADTQYF. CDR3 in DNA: TGTGCCAGCAGCTTAGCAGCGTTCGGGCGGGGGGGCGCAGATACGCAGTATTTT. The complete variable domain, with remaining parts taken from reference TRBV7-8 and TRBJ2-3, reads GAGVSQSPRYKVAKRGQDVALRCDPISGHVSLFWYQQALGQGPEFLTYFQNEAQLDKSGLPSDRFFAERPEGSVSTLKIQRTQQEDSAVYLCASSLAAFGRGGADTQYFGPGTRLTVL.

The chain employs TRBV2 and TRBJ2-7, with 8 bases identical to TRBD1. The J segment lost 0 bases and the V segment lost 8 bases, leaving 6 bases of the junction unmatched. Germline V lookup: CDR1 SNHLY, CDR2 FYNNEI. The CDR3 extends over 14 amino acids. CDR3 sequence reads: CASGDRTYSYEQYF. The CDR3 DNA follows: TGTGCCAGCGGGGACAGGACTTACTCCTACGAGCAGTACTTC.

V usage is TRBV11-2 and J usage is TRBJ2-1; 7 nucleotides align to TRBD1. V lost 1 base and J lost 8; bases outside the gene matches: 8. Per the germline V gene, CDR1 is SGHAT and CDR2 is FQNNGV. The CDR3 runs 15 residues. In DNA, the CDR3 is TGTGCCAGCAGCTTAGGCTCACAGGGGTTGGATGAGCAGTTCTTC. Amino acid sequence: CASSLGSQGLDEQFF. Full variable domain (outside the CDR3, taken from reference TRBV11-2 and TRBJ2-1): EAGVAQSPRYKIIEKRQSVAFWCNPISGHATLYWYQQILGQGPKLLIQFQNNGVVDDSQLPKDRFSAERLKGVDSTLKIQPAKLEDSAVYLCASSLGSQGLDEQFFGPGTRLTVL.

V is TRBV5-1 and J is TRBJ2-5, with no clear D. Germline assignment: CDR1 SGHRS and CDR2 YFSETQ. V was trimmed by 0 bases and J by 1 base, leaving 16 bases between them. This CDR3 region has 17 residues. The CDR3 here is CASSLVRQVASQETQYF. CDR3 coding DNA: TGCGCCAGCAGCTTGGTACGGCAGGTGGCCTCCCAAGAGACCCAGTACTTC.

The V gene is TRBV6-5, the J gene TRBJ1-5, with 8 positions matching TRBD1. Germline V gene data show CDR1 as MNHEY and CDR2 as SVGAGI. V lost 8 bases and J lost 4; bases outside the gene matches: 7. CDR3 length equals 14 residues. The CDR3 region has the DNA TGTGCCAGCGGGCTGGACAGGGTGAATCAGCCCCAGCATTTT. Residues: CASGLDRVNQPQHF.

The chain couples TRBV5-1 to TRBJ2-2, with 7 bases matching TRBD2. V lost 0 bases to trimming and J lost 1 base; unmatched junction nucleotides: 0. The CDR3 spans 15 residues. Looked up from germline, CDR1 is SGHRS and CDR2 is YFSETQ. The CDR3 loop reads CASSLGGGNTGELFF. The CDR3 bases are TGCGCCAGCAGCTTGGGCGGGGGGAACACCGGGGAGCTGTTTTTT. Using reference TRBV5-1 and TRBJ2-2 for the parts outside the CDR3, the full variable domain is KAGVTQTPRYLIKTRGQQVTLSCSPISGHRSVSWYQQTPGQGLQFLFEYFSETQRNKGNFPGRFSGRQFSNSRSEMNVSTLELGDSALYLCASSLGGGNTGELFFGEGSRLTVL.